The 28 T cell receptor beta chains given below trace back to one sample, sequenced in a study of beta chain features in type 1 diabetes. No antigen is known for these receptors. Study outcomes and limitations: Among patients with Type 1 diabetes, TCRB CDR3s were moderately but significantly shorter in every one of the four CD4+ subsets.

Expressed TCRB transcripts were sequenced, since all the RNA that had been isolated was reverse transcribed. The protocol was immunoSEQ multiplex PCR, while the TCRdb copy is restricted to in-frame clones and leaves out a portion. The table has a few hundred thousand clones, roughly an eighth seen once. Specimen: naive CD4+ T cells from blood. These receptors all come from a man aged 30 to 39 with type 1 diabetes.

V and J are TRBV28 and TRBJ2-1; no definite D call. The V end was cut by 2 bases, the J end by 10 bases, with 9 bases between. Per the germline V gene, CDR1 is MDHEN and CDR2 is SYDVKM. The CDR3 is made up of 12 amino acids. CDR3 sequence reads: CASSLVHSEQFF. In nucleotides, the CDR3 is TGTGCCAGCAGTTTAGTTCACAGCGAGCAGTTCTTC.

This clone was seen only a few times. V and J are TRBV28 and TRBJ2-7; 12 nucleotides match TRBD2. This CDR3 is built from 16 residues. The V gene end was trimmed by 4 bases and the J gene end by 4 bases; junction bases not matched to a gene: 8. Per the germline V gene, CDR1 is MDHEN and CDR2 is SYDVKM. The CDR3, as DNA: TGTGCCAGCAGTTCTTCTAGCGGGAGGGCCTTATACGAGCAGTACTTC. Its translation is CASSSSSGRALYEQYF.

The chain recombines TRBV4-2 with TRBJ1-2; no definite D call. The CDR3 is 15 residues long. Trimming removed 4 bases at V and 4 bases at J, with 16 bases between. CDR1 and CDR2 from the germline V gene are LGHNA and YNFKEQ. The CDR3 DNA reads TGTGCCAGCAGCCTTACGGGCGGGCCTAGCTATGGCTACACCTTC. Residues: CASSLTGGPSYGYTF.

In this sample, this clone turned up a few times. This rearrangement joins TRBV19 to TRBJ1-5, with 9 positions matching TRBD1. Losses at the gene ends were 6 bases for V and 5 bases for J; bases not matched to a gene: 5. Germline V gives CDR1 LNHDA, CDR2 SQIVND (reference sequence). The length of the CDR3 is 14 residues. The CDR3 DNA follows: TGTGCCAGTAGACGGGGACAGGGCGATCAGCCCCAGCATTTT. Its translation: CASRRGQGDQPQHF.

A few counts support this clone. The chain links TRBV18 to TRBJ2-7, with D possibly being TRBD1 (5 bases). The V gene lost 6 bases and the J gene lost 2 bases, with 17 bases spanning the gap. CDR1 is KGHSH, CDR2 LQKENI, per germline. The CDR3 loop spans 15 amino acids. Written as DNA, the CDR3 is TGTGCCAGCTCCCAGACAGAAGGAGTAACCTACGAGCAGTACTTC. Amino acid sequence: CASSQTEGVTYEQYF. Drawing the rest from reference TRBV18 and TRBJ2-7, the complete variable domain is NAGVMQNPRHLVRRRGQEARLRCSPMKGHSHVYWYRQLPEEGLKFMVYLQKENIIDESGMPKERFSAEFPKEGPSILRIQQVVRGDSAAYFCASSQTEGVTYEQYFGPGTRLTVT.

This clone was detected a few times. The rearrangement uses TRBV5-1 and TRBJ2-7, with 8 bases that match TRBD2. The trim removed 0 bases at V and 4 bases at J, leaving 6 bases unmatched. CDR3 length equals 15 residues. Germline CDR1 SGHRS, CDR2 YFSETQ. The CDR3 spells CASSLASGGIYEQYF. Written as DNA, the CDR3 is TGCGCCAGCAGCTTGGCCTCGGGAGGGATATACGAGCAGTACTTC.

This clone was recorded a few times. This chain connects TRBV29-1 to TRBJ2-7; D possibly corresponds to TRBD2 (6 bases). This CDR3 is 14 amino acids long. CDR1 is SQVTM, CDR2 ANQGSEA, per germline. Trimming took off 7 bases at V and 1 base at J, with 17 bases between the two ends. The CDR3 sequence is CSASHGSGSYEQYF. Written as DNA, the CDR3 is TGCAGCGCCTCCCACGGGAGTGGTTCCTACGAGCAGTACTTC.

Here the CDR3 reads CASSRGLQGAGELFF. In DNA form, the CDR3 reads TGTGCCAGCTCACGGGGACTACAGGGAGCCGGGGAGCTGTTTTTT. The chain carries TRBV18 and TRBJ2-2; tentatively, D is TRBD2 (7 bases). V dropped 4 bases and J dropped 6 bases, with 15 bases sitting between them. The CDR3 totals 15 residues. CDR1 and CDR2 (germline): KGHSH, LQKENI.

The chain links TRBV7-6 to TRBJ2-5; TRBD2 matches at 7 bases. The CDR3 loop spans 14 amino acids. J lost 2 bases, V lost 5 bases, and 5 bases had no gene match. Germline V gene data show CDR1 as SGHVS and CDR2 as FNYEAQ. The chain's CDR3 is CASSRSGAQETQYF. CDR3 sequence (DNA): TGTGCCAGCAGCCGAAGCGGGGCTCAAGAGACCCAGTACTTC.

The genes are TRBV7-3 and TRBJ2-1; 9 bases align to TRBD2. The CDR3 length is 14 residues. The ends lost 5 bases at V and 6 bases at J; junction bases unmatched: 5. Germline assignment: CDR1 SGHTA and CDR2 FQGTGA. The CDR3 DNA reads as TGTGCCAGCAGCATCTCGACTAGCGGCAATGAGCAGTTCTTC. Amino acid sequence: CASSISTSGNEQFF.

In DNA, the CDR3 is TGCGCCAGCAGCTTCGACAGGGTCACCGGGGAGCTGTTTTTT. Translation: CASSFDRVTGELFF. The gene calls are TRBV5-1 and TRBJ2-2; TRBD1 matches 7 bases. Looked up from germline, CDR1 is SGHRS and CDR2 is YFSETQ. After removal of 2 bases from V and 4 bases from J, the junction contained 2 bases not matched to a gene. The CDR3 contains 14 residues. Full variable domain (rest looked up from reference TRBV5-1 and TRBJ2-2): KAGVTQTPRYLIKTRGQQVTLSCSPISGHRSVSWYQQTPGQGLQFLFEYFSETQRNKGNFPGRFSGRQFSNSRSEMNVSTLELGDSALYLCASSFDRVTGELFFGEGSRLTVL.

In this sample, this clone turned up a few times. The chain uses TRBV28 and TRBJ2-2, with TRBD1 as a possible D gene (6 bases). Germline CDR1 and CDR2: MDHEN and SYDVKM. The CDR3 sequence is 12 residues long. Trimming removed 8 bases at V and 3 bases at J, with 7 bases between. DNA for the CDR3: TGTGCCAGCGGACAGTACACCGGGGAGCTGTTTTTT. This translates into CASGQYTGELFF.

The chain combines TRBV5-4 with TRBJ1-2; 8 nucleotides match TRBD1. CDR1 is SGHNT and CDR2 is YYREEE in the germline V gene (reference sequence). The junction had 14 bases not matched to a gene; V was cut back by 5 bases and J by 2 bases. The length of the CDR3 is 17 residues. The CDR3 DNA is TGTGCCAGCAGACGCGGACAGGGAGAGACGCCCAACTATGGCTACACCTTC. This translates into CASRRGQGETPNYGYTF.

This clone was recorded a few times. CDR3 bases: TGTGCCAGTAGTATATCCGGACAGGGGATCGCCTACGAGCAGTACTTC. Translated, it gives CASSISGQGIAYEQYF. V usage is TRBV19 and J usage is TRBJ2-7; 9 bases match TRBD1. V was clipped by 2 bases and J by 2 bases; unmatched bases: 7. In germline, CDR1 is LNHDA, CDR2 SQIVND (reference sequence). The CDR3 loop spans 16 amino acids.

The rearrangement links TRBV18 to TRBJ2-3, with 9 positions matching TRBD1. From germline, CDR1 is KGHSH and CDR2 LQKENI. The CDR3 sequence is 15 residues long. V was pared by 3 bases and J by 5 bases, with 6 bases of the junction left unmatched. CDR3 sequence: CASSPPGQGEDTQYF. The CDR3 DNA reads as TGTGCCAGCTCACCTCCGGGACAGGGCGAAGATACGCAGTATTTT.

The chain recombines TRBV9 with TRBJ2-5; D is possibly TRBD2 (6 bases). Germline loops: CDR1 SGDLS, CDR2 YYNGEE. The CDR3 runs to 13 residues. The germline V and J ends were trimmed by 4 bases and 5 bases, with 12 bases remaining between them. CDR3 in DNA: TGTGCCAGCAGCTTCAGACTAGGGGAGACCCAGTACTTC. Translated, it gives CASSFRLGETQYF.

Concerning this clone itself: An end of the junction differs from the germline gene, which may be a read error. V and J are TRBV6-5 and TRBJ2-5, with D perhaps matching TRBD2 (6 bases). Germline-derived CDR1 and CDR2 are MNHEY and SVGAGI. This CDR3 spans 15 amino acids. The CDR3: CASSSPKGGREAQYF. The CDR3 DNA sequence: TGTGCCAGCAGTTCCCCTAAGGGAGGAAGAGAGGCCCAGTACTTC.

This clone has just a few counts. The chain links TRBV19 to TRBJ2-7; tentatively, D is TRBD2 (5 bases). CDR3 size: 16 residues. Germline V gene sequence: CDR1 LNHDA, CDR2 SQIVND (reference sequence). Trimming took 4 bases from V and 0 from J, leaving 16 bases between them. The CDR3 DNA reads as TGTGCCAGTAGTAAGGGTGCGGGTATGAGCTCCTACGAGCAGTACTTC. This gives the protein CASSKGAGMSSYEQYF. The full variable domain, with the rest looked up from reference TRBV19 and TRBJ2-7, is DGGITQSPKYLFRKEGQNVTLSCEQNLNHDAMYWYRQDPGQGLRLIYYSQIVNDFQKGDIAEGYSVSREKKESFPLTVTSAQKNPTAFYLCASSKGAGMSSYEQYFGPGTRLTVT.

CDR3 coding DNA: TGTGCCACCAGCACTCGAGGACAGGGTGTCTACGAGCAGTACTTC. This translates into CATSTRGQGVYEQYF. This chain uses TRBV15 with TRBJ2-7; the match to TRBD1 covers 8 bases. Germline V gene data show CDR1 as LNHNV and CDR2 as YYDKDF (reference sequence). There are 15 residues in the CDR3. Trimming cost V 4 bases and J 3 bases; bases outside gene matches: 8.

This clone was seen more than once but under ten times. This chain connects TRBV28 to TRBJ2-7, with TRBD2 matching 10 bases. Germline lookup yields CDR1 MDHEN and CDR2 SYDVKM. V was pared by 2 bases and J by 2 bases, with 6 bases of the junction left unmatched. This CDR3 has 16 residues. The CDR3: CASSLPASGRPYEQYF. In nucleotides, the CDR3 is TGTGCCAGCAGTTTACCTGCTAGCGGGAGACCCTACGAGCAGTACTTC.

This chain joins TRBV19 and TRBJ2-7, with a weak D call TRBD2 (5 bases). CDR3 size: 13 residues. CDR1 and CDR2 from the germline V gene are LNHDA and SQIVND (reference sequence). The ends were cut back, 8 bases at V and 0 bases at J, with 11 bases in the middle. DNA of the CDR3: TGTGCCAGTTCACCAGCGGACTCCTACGAGCAGTACTTC. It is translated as CASSPADSYEQYF.

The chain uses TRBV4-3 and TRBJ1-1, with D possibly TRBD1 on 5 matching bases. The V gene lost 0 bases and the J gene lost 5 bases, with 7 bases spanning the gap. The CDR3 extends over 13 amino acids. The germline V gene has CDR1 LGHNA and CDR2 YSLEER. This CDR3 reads CASSQEGGTEAFF. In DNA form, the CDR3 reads TGCGCCAGCAGCCAAGAGGGGGGTACTGAAGCTTTCTTT.

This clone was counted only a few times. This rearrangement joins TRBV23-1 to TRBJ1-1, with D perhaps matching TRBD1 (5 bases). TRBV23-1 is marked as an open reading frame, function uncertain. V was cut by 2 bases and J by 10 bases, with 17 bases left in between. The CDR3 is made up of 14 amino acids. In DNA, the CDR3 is TGCGCCAGCAGTCAACCGTCGGGGGAGTTGGGAGCTTTCTTT. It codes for CASSQPSGELGAFF.

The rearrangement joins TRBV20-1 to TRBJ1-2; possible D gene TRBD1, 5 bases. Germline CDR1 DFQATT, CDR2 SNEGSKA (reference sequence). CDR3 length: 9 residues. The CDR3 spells CSPGGSYTF. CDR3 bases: TGCAGCCCCGGGGGGAGCTACACCTTC.

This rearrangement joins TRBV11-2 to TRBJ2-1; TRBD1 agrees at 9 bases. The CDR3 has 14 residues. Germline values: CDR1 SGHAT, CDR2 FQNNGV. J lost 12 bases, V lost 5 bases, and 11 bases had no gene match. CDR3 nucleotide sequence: TGTGCCAGCAGCCAACCCCGGGACAGGGCTAGGCAGTTCTTC. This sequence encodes CASSQPRDRARQFF.

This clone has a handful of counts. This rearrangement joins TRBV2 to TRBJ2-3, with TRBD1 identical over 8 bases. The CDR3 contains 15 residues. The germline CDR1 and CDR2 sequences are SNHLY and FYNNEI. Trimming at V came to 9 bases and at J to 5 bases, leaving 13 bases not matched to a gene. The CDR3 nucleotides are TGTGCCAGTTCGGACGACAGGGGCCTTGGAGATACGCAGTATTTT. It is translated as CASSDDRGLGDTQYF. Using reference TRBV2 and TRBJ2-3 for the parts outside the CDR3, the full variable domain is EPEVTQTPSHQVTQMGQEVILRCVPISNHLYFYWYRQILGQKVEFLVSFYNNEISEKSEIFDDQFSVERPDGSNFTLKIRSTKLEDSAMYFCASSDDRGLGDTQYFGPGTRLTVL.

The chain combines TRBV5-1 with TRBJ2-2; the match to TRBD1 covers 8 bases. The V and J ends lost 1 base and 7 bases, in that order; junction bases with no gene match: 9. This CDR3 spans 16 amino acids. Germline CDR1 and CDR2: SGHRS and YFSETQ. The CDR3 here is CASSLTPGQAGGELFF. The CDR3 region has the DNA TGCGCCAGCAGCTTGACTCCGGGACAGGCCGGCGGGGAGCTGTTTTTT.

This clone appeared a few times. This CDR3 reads CASSPSQTVDYGYTF. The CDR3, as DNA: TGTGCCAGCTCACCATCCCAGACTGTTGACTATGGCTACACCTTC. The V gene is TRBV18, the J gene TRBJ1-2; no clear D gene. Germline lookup yields CDR1 KGHSH and CDR2 LQKENI. Trimming left V 2 bases short and J 3 bases short, with 13 bases between. The CDR3 length is 15 residues.